Included here is one TCR beta chain sequence, with context. What it recognizes is unknown. The assay was immunoSEQ multiplex PCR, and TCRdb's table has in-frame clones only and misses some. This table has over 2 million clones, 92% appearing once. There were only Caucasian adults among the donors, and all lived in Nashville, Tennessee. The germline V gene encodes CDR1 GTSNPN and CDR2 SVGIG (reference sequence). This CDR3 is built from 17 residues. V shed 2 bases, J shed 2 bases, and the junction held 9 bases outside the gene matches. The sample comes from a study of shared clonotypes between healthy human individuals. Study details: Each donor contributed plates that comprised three CD4 naive, three CD4 memory, two CD8 naive and one CD8 memory. General study points: A few donors had 4% to 5% of their naive CD4 clonotypes in common.

The chain joins TRBV30 to TRBJ2-3; 11 bases are a match to TRBD2. The sequence derives from a man aged 18 to 35 in good health. Some clones in this sample may be carry-over from other donors' samples. The sequenced sample was naive CD4+ T cells from PBMCs. Described subset: CD45RA+ positively selected. The CDR3: CAWSHPGTSGHTDTQYF. DNA for the CDR3: TGTGCCTGGAGTCACCCCGGGACTAGCGGACACACAGATACGCAGTATTTT. Full variable domain (rest looked up from reference TRBV30 and TRBJ2-3): SQTIHQWPATLVQPVGSPLSLECTVEGTSNPNLYWYRQAAGRGLQLLFYSVGIGQISSEVPQNLSASRPQDRQFILSSKKLLLSDSGFYLCAWSHPGTSGHTDTQYFGPGTRLTVL.